This record covers a single T cell receptor (beta chain). This clonotype appeared many times. There is no known antigen for this receptor. Base qualities are not provided; no much larger clone lies one nucleotide away. Hyperthyroidism patients were newly diagnosed, had a disease duration of under 2 months, and were aged 18 to 65 years. The study excluded patients with uncontrolled infections, other autoimmune diseases, pregnancy or lactation. Diagnoses were based on clinical symptoms, serum thyroxine and TRAb, thyroid ultrasound and orbital computed tomography. Blood from progressor patients was collected at the time of first diagnosis with hyperthyroidism, before any ophthalmopathy symptoms had appeared. PBMCs were isolated from 10 ml of fresh peripheral blood by Ficoll-Paque density gradient centrifugation. Progressor patients were defined as those initially diagnosed with Graves' hyperthyroidism in whom ophthalmopathy developed during follow-up. Total RNA was extracted using Trizol reagent, and RNA quality was assessed on an Agilent 2100 Bioanalyzer.

The sample originates from a study of T cells in Graves' hyperthyroidism and ophthalmopathy (dated by TCRdb to the late 2010s). Context from the whole study: Peripheral blood was collected at initial diagnosis, before any treatment. For training and testing, the 100 or so patients in the discovery cohort were randomly divided in a 7:3 ratio. Once sampling was done, hyperthyroidism patients were given methimazole at a starting dose of 30 mg daily, whereas ophthalmopathy patients were given high-dose intravenous methylprednisolone. TCR V-J signatures able to tell the groups apart were searched for in a discovery cohort of 100 patients, of whom over 40 had Graves' ophthalmopathy and roughly 59 had stable Graves' hyperthyroidism. Whether ophthalmopathy could be predicted prospectively was tested in an independent validation cohort made up of 18 to 20 hyperthyroidism patients plus 17 patients who later progressed to ophthalmopathy. According to the paper, TCR Vbeta CDR3 sequencing was carried out on 135 peripheral blood samples, which came from about 45 ophthalmopathy, around 75 hyperthyroidism and roughly 17 progressor patients. In addition, the study compared T-cell repertoires in thyroid tissue and in blood from roughly six Graves' hyperthyroidism patients. The study at large found these results: Ophthalmopathy was separated from stable hyperthyroidism by a 13 V-J signature model, with 85% to 90% sensitivity and roughly 81% specificity obtained in cross-validation and 80%/75% obtained in testing. In validation, progression to ophthalmopathy was predicted by the model with 70.59% sensitivity and roughly 76% specificity, a median of 6.5 months before onset. No statistical method was used to set the sample size in advance, and investigators knew the group allocation. Most expanded thyroid clonotypes (frequency above 0.001) were also detected in blood, suggesting blood repertoires may reflect thyroid immune responses.

From the cysteine through the phenylalanine, the CDR3 covers 15 amino acids. Of all the DNA, just the CDR3 is kept, 45 bases in frame from base 1. Taken from the germline V gene, the CDR1 and CDR2 loops are SGHDT and YYEEEE. Ends trimmed: V by 4 bases, J by 8 bases; bases unmatched to a gene: 5. The TCR beta CDR3 regions were amplified from the RNA transcripts. A first-round RT-PCR of the TCR CDR3 used the HTBI primer set with the Qiagen OneStep RT-PCR kit. A second multiplex PCR round built the libraries, followed by size selection and purification. Libraries were sequenced paired-end with 100 bp reads on an Illumina HiSeq2000. The original pipeline was this. SOAPnuke was used to process the raw data, throwing out any read that contained adapters or uncalled bases, had a mean Phred below 15, or lacked an exact constant-primer or identifier match. COPE v1.2.5 was used to merge high-quality paired reads, and clonotypes were defined as unique nucleotide sequences. MiTCR v1.1 was used to align clonotypes to the IMGT TRBV, TRBD and TRBJ reference segments. The analysis included only V-J combinations with a frequency above 0.0001, which together covered about 99% of the repertoires. The TCS score was defined as F50 (clonal expansion) divided by E x V (chaos), with BLOSUM62-based TCRdist calculated between CDR3 peptides within each V-J. Welch's t-statistics and random forest reduced fewer than 550 V-J features to about 13, which were used in a naive Bayes classifier (R e1071). TCRdb cleaned the public reads at Q25 with fastp, built clones with MiXCR and kept in-frame beta chains. Every CDR3 protein is listed once, alongside the most common genes and DNA of its rows. None of the V and J calls come from the authors' own analysis; TCRdb made them. Across this sample there are fewer than 300,000 distinct CDR3 sequences, with 25% to 30% seen only once. The ten largest clones represent 20% to 30% of the sample.

The receptor was isolated from a man in his forties or fifties with Graves' hyperthyroidism that later progressed to Graves' ophthalmopathy. The V gene is TRBV5-6 and the J gene is TRBJ2-2, with TRBD2 identical over 13 junction bases. Material: blood. The CDR3 here reads CASSRLAGGSGELFF. The DNA reads as follows: TGTGCCAGCAGCAGACTAGCGGGAGGATCTGGGGAGCTGTTTTTT.